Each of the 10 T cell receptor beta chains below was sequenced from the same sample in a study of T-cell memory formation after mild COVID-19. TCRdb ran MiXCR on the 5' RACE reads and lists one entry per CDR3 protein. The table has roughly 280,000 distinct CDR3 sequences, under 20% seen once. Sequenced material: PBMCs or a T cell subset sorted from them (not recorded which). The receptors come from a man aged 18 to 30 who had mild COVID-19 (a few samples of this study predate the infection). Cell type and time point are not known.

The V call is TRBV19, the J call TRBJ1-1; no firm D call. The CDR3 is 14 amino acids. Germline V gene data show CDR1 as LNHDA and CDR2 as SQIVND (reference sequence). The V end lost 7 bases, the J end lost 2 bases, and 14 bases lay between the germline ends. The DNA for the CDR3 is TGTGCCAGTACCCATCGGACGGGAAACACTGAAGCTTTCTTT. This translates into CASTHRTGNTEAFF.

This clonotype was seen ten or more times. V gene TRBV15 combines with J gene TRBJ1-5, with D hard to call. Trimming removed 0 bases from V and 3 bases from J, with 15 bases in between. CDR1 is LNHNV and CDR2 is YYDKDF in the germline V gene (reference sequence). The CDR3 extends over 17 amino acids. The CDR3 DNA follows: TGTGCCACCAGCAGAGATCAGTTAGGGAGCCCCAATCAGCCCCAGCATTTT. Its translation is CATSRDQLGSPNQPQHF. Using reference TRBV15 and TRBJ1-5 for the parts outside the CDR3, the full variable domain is DAMVIQNPRYQVTQFGKPVTLSCSQTLNHNVMYWYQQKSSQAPKLLFHYYDKDFNNEADTPDNFQSRRPNTSFCFLDIRSPGLGDTAMYLCATSRDQLGSPNQPQHFGDGTRLSIL.

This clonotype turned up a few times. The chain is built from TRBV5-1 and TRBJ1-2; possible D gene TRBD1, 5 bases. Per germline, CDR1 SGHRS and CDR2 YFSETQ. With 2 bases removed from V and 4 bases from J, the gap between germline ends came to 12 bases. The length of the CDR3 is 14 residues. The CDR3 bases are TGCGCCAGCAGCTTTGAGGGGAACGGCTATGGCTACACCTTC. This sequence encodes CASSFEGNGYGYTF.

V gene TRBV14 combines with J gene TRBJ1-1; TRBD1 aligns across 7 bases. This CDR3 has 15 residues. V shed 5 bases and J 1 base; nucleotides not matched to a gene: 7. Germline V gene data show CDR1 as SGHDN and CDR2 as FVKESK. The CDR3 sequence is CASSDYRGANTEAFF. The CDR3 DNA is TGTGCCAGCAGCGACTACAGGGGCGCGAACACTGAAGCTTTCTTT.

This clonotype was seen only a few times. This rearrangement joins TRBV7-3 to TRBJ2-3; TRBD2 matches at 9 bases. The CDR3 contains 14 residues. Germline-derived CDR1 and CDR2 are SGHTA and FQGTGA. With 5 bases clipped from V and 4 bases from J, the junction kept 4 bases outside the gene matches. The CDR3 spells CASSLAGFADTQYF. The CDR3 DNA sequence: TGTGCCAGCAGCCTAGCGGGGTTCGCAGATACGCAGTATTTT.

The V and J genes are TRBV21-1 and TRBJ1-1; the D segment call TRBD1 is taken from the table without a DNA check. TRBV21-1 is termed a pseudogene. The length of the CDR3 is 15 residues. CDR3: CAPGGCPTLNTEAFF. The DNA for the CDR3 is TGTGCCCCCGGGGGCTGCCCCACCTTGAACACTGAAGCTTTCTTT.

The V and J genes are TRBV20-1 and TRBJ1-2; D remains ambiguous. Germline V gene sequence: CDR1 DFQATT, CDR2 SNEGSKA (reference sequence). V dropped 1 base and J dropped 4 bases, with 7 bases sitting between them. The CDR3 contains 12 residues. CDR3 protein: CSARVIIYGYTF. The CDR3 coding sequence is TGCAGTGCTAGAGTCATAATCTATGGCTACACCTTC.

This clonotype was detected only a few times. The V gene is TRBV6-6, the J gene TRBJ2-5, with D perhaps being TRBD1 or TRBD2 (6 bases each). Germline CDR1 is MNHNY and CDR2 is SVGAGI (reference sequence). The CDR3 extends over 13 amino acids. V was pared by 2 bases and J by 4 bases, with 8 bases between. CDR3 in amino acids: CASSYGGGETQYF. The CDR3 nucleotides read TGTGCCAGCAGTTACGGAGGGGGAGAGACCCAGTACTTC.

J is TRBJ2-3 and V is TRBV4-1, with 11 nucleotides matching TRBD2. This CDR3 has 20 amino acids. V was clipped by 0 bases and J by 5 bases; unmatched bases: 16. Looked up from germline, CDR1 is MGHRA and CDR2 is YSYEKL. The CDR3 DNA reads TGCGCCAGCAGCCAAGAAGGCGGGCTAGCGGGGGGCCTTCCCGGAGATACGCAGTATTTT. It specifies CASSQEGGLAGGLPGDTQYF.

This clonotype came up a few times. The CDR3 DNA reads as TGTGCCACTTCTAGCGGGGGGGCCCAGTACGAGCAGTACTTC. As protein: CATSSGGAQYEQYF. The rearrangement joins TRBV10-3 to TRBJ2-7, with 12 bases aligning to TRBD2. The germline CDR1 and CDR2 sequences are ENHRY and SYGVKD. V lost 10 bases to trimming and J lost 4 bases; unmatched junction nucleotides: 8. CDR3 length: 14 amino acids.